This TCR delta chain came from a study of γδ T cells in repeated Plasmodium falciparum infection (dated by TCRdb to about 2021). About the investigation overall: In the natural-infection arm, Malian children exposed to intense seasonal malaria transmission were enrolled and compared against age and gender matched Australian children. Several malaria-naive U.S. adults underwent four controlled human malaria infections by bites from P. falciparum NF54-infected Anopheles stephensi mosquitoes over approximately 600 days. Samples were collected from controlled-infection subjects at baseline, immediately before selected infections, and 21 days after each infection. Malian gammadelta TCR repertoires were analysed cross-sectionally during no-transmission periods and were analysed longitudinally across acute febrile malaria episodes. The study examined how repeated Plasmodium falciparum infection shapes the human gammadelta T cell repertoire, using natural infection in Mali and controlled human malaria infection.

The library was built by means of multiplex PCR. Data came from an Illumina MiSeq. From each sorted gammadelta T cell sample, both TCR gamma (TRG) and TCR delta (TRD) chains were sequenced. For the original study's pipeline: The repertoire analyses drew on clonotype tree plots, the accumulated frequency of the top 20 clonotypes, and diversity index (DI) and D75 metrics. TCRdb called clones anew from the public reads via CATT; matching DNA rows were later pooled. The V and J calls reflect TCRdb's pipeline rather than the authors' work. Here the sample has some 100,000 delta-chain clones; 1.4% occur a single time. Roughly 9.5% of the sample is held by the ten biggest clonotypes. This clone was seen a few times. It has no known antigen specificity. This DNA's translation differs at residue 9 from TCRdb's protein, which comes from a much larger clone; a read error is likely, and the protein shown is translated from the DNA.

For bulk TCR repertoire analysis, Vgamma9/Vdelta2+ and Vdelta2-negative gammadelta T cell populations were isolated by flow sorting from peripheral blood mononuclear cells. Points the paper makes about the study in general: Because the controlled-infection cohort was small, analysis of inter-individual variability in gammadelta T cell responses was limited. The Malian cohort came from a small rural village of predominantly one ethnic group, limiting generalizability. Across time and infection, the Vgamma9/Vdelta2+ TCR repertoires showed a highly stable polyclonal makeup, with many TCRgamma sequences overlapping between individuals. Compared with the repertoires of Australian children, the Vdelta2-negative gammadelta TCR repertoires of Malian children appeared more clonally expanded, less diverse and less shared. Waves of new clonotype selection in Vdelta2-negative, largely Vdelta1+, gammadelta TCR repertoires appeared to be driven by repeated controlled infections.

CDR1 GEAIGNYY and CDR2 EKD are derived from the germline V gene. The CDR3 runs 18 residues from the cysteine to the phenylalanine. Of all the DNA, just the CDR3 is kept, 54 bases in frame from base 1. Cut back by 0 bases and 0 bases, the V and J ends lie 19 bases apart. The source is a pool of human donors (malaria-infected and uninfected, not separated). Sample: gamma-delta T cells from blood. The V and J genes are TRDV2 and TRDJ1; D gene: possibly TRDD3, on 6 matching bases. In the absence of a J gene in TCRdb, the DNA was matched to germline to assign it here. The CDR3 here reads CACDTVPLQIRDTDKLIF. The DNA sequence is TGTGCCTGTGACACCGTTCCTCTTCAGATACGGGACACCGATAAACTCATCTTT.